The entry below describes one T cell receptor beta chain. Its target is not known. The sample belongs to a study of cytomegalovirus exposure and HLA in healthy donors. PCR involved 60 Vbeta and 13 Jbeta primers. Here immunoSEQ multiplex PCR was the method, and the copy in TCRdb shows in-frame clones only, minus some. The table includes 250,000 to 300,000 clones, 84% detected once. Overall study findings and caveats: Later analysis revealed greater clonal expansion in HLA-associated TCR beta chains than in equally common others. Reported results showed that the classifier diagnosed cytomegalovirus status with high specificity and sensitivity. A later analysis found TCR association rates differed by HLA locus, highest for DRB1 and lowest for HLA-C.

The junction had 9 bases not matched to a gene; V was cut back by 4 bases and J by 6 bases. CDR1 and CDR2 (germline): MNHEY, SVGAGI. The CDR3 is made up of 15 amino acids. Sequencing was performed on PBMCs. The chain couples TRBV6-5 to TRBJ2-4; 7 positions agree with TRBD1. This receptor was obtained from a middle-aged woman in good health and CMV-seropositive. The CDR3 is CASSFGDWDRNIQYF. For the CDR3, the DNA is TGTGCCAGCAGTTTCGGTGATTGGGACAGAAACATTCAGTACTTC.